The 4 T cell receptor beta chains in this list originate from one sample, sequenced in a study of spatial heterogeneity in lung cancer. Time point in this sample: sample taken at primary tumor resection. TCRdb processed the 5' RACE reads anew with MiXCR; each CDR3 protein has one entry. The sample consists of tens of thousands of distinct CDR3 sequences, around 3.2% of them appearing once. The sequenced sample was PBMCs, obtained at surgery. The receptors stem from a female donor with early-stage non-small cell lung cancer.

This clonotype has at least ten counts. The chain combines TRBV7-2 with TRBJ2-3; 7 bases match TRBD2. After removal of 5 bases from V and 3 bases from J, the junction contained 5 bases not matched to a gene. The CDR3 covers 14 residues. Germline CDR1 SGHTA, CDR2 FQGNSA. The CDR3 loop is CASSPVGGTDTQYF. In DNA, the CDR3 is TGTGCCAGCAGCCCCGTGGGGGGGACAGATACGCAGTATTTT.

The table lists this clonotype with many counts. This chain uses TRBV4-1 with TRBJ2-3, with D possibly being TRBD2 (6 bases). Trimming stripped 0 bases from V and 4 bases from J, with 17 bases between. Looked up from germline, CDR1 is MGHRA and CDR2 is YSYEKL. The CDR3 has 17 residues. The DNA of the CDR3 is TGCGCCAGCAGCCAAGAATTTGGGCGGGAATTTGCAGATACGCAGTATTTT. As protein: CASSQEFGREFADTQYF.

This clonotype occurred many times. This chain joins TRBV20-1 and TRBJ2-2, with TRBD2 matching over 7 bases. The V and J ends lost 2 bases and 3 bases, in that order; junction bases with no gene match: 6. The germline gives CDR1 DFQATT, CDR2 SNEGSKA (reference sequence). This CDR3 has 15 amino acids. The chain's CDR3 is CSARISGFDTGELFF. DNA of the CDR3: TGCAGTGCTAGAATTAGCGGGTTCGACACCGGGGAGCTGTTTTTT.

This clonotype has at least ten counts. This chain links TRBV6-5 with TRBJ1-3, with no clear D. V was trimmed by 2 bases and J by 0 bases, leaving 5 bases between them. CDR3 length: 14 residues. Germline CDR1 reads MNHEY; CDR2 reads SVGAGI. In nucleotides, the CDR3 is TGTGCCAGCAGTTACGGGGTCTCTGGAAACACCATATATTTT. Translation: CASSYGVSGNTIYF.